This T cell receptor beta chain was recorded in a study of blood T cell repertoires in COVID-19. The CDR3 length is 13 residues. The ends were cut back, 2 bases at V and 4 bases at J, with 6 bases in the middle. CDR1 is SGHTS, CDR2 YDEGEE, per germline. This clone was observed a single time. Clones were read by immunoSEQ multiplex PCR, and TCRdb kept only the in-frame ones, dropping some. The sample yields over 200,000 clones, 75% to 90% seen once. Source material: peripheral blood. The TCR sequence derives from a man aged 40-49 years with acute or convalescent COVID-19. The chain has TRBV5-8 and TRBJ2-2; D is uncertain. For the CDR3, the DNA is TGTGCCAGCAGCTTCGATAGCACCGGGGAGCTGTTTTTT. This sequence encodes CASSFDSTGELFF.